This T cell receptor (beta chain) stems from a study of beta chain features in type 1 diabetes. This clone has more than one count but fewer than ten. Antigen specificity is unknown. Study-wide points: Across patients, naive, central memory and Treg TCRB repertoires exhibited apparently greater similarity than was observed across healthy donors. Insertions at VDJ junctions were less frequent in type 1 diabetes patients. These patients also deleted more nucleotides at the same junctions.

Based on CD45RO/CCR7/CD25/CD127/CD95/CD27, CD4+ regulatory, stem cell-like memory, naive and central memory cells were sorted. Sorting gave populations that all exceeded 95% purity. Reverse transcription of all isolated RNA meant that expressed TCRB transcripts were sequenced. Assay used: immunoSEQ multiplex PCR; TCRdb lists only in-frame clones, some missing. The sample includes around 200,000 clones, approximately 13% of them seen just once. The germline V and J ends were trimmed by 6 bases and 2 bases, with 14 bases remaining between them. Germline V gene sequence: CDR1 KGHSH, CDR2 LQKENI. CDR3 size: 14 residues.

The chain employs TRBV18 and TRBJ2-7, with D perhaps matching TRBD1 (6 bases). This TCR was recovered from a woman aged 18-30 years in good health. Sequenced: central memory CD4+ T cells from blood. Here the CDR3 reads CASSPGQRAYEQYF. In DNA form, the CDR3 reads TGTGCCAGCTCGCCGGGACAACGCGCCTACGAGCAGTACTTC.